This T cell receptor beta chain was profiled in a study of shared clonotypes between healthy human individuals. Looked up from germline, CDR1 is MDHEN and CDR2 is SYDVKM. V gave up 3 bases and J gave up 3 bases; unmatched junction bases: 13. The CDR3 is 17 residues long. Here immunoSEQ multiplex PCR was the method, and the copy in TCRdb shows in-frame clones only, minus some. The profile shows about 600,000 clones, roughly 97% of them singletons. The receptor was derived from a woman in her 30s in good health. The source material was naive CD4+ T cells sorted from blood. Specified subset: CD45RA+ positively selected. The chain has TRBV28 and TRBJ2-7, with 8 bases that match TRBD2. CDR3 in DNA: TGTGCCAGCAGTTTTCGGGTTAGCGGGACACCTAACTACGAGCAGTACTTC. Amino acid sequence: CASSFRVSGTPNYEQYF.